The sequence of this T cell receptor beta chain was determined in a study of cytomegalovirus exposure and HLA in healthy donors. Study-level background: Early released data comprised tens of millions of unique TCRs from HLA-typed donors. Broader study findings: The investigators catalogued 164 TCR beta chains as cytomegalovirus-associated. TCR beta V segments were, for the most part, productive about 87% or about 30% of the time in an earlier analysis.

As regards this clone: Its antigen is not known.

PCR was performed using 60 Vbeta and 13 Jbeta primers. Produced via immunoSEQ multiplex PCR; TCRdb's table is partial and in-frame only. Among about 170,000 clones listed, 72% were seen once. V was trimmed by 4 bases and J by 6 bases, leaving 16 bases between them. This CDR3 region has 15 residues. Per germline, CDR1 SGHNT and CDR2 YYREEE (reference sequence). The records do not include a CMV serostatus for this donor. Material for sequencing was PBMCs. The chain recombines TRBV5-4 with TRBJ1-4, with a tentative D call TRBD1 (6 bases). This TCR was recovered from a human donor in good health. CDR3 bases: TGTGCCAGCAGCCTGGGCGCAGGGGTCTATGAAAAACTGTTTTTT. Residues: CASSLGAGVYEKLFF.